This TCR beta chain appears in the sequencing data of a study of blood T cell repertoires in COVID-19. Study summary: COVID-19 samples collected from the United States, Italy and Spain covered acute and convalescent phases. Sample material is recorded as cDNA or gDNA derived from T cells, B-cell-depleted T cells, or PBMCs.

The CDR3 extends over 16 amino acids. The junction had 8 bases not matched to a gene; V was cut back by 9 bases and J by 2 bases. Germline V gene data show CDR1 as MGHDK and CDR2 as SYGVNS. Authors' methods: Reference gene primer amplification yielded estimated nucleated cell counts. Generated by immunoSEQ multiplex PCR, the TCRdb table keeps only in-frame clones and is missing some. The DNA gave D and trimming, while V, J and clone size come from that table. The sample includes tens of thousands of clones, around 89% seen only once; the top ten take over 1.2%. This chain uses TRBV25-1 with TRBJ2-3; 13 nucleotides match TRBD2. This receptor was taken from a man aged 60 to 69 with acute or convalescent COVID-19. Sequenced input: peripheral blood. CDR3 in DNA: TGTGCCAGTGCCGGGACTAGCGGGATGGTCACAGATACGCAGTATTTT. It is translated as CASAGTSGMVTDTQYF.